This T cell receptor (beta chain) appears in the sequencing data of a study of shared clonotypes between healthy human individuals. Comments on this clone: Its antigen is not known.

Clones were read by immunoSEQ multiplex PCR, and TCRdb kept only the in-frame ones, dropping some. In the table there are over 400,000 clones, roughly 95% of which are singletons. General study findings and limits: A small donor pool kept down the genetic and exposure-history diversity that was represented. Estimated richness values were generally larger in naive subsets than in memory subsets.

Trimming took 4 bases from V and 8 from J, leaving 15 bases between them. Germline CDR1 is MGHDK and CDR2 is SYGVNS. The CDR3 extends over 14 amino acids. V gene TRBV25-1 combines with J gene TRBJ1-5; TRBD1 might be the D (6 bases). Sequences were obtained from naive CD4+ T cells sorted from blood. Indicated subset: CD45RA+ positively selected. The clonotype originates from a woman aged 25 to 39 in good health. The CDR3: CASSAGGREEPQHF. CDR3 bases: TGTGCCAGCAGTGCCGGGGGCCGAGAGGAGCCCCAGCATTTT.